This record covers a single T cell receptor (beta chain). TCRdb's table, derived via immunoSEQ multiplex PCR, lists solely in-frame clones and lacks some. The sample includes more than 100,000 clones, roughly 89% of them seen just once. CDR3 size: 15 residues. Deletions cut 7 bases from V and 6 bases from J, with 16 bases between. The germline CDR1 and CDR2 sequences are LGHNA and YNFKEQ. The data originate from a study of blood T cell repertoires in COVID-19. The chain uses TRBV4-2 and TRBJ1-6; possible D gene TRBD1, 5 bases. The sample consisted of PBMCs or T cells enriched from blood (not recorded which). The sequence came from a woman aged 25-40 years who had recovered from COVID-19. The CDR3 here is CASTLSRQTNSPLHF. The CDR3 DNA sequence: TGTGCCAGCACCCTAAGTAGACAGACTAATTCACCCCTCCACTTT.